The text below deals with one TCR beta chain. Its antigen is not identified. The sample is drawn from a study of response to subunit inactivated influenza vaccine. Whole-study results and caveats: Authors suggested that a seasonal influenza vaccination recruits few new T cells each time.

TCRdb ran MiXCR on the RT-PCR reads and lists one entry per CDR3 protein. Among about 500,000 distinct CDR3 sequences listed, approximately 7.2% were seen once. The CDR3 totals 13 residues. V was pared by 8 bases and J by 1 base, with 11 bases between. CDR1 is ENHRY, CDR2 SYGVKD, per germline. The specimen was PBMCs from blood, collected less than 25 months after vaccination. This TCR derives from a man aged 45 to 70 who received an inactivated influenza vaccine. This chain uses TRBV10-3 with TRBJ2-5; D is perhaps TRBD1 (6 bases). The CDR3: CAIGSTGQETQYF. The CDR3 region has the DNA TGTGCCATCGGCTCGACAGGCCAAGAGACCCAGTACTTC.